These 22 T cell receptor beta chains came from one sample sequenced in a study of T cells in Graves' hyperthyroidism and ophthalmopathy. RNA transcripts provided the source from which TCR beta CDR3 regions were amplified. When the TCR CDR3 underwent first-round RT-PCR, the HTBI primer set was used. TCRdb reanalysed the multiplex PCR reads using MiXCR and keeps one entry per CDR3 protein. The sample shows some 270,000 distinct CDR3 sequences, roughly a quarter of them seen only once. The specimen was blood. These receptors came from a woman between 35 and 50 years old with Graves' ophthalmopathy.

To note about this clonotype: This may be a read error, as it is one base from a much larger clone. The rearrangement uses TRBV27 and TRBJ2-7, with 7 bases aligning to TRBD1. The CDR3 consists of 16 residues. Germline values: CDR1 MNHEY, CDR2 SMNVEV (reference sequence). The CDR3 loop reads CAISFHGQAPFYEQYF. Here the CDR3 DNA reads TGTGCCATCAGTTTCCACGGACAGGCACCCTTCTACGAGCAGTACTTC.

This clonotype was observed many times. The rearrangement joins TRBV20-1 to TRBJ2-5; 7 nucleotides agree with TRBD2. From germline, CDR1 is DFQATT and CDR2 SNEGSKA (reference sequence). The trim removed 3 bases at V and 2 bases at J, leaving 9 bases unmatched. There are 15 residues in the CDR3. CDR3 protein: CSASSPTSSQETQYF. As DNA, the CDR3 is TGCAGTGCTAGCTCTCCGACTAGCAGTCAAGAGACCCAGTACTTC.

Many counts were recorded for this clonotype. The chain carries TRBV27 and TRBJ1-2, with 8 bases that match TRBD1. Germline V gives CDR1 MNHEY, CDR2 SMNVEV (reference sequence). Trimming removed 5 bases from V and 8 bases from J; junction bases left unmatched: 4. The CDR3 has 12 residues. CDR3: CASSTGQGGYTF. The CDR3 bases are TGTGCCAGCAGTACAGGACAGGGAGGCTACACCTTC.

In its sample, this clonotype was seen a few times. The chain uses TRBV6-2 or TRBV6-3 and TRBJ2-7, with 9 bases lining up with TRBD2. CDR3 length equals 15 residues. V shed 2 bases, J shed 5 bases, and the junction held 7 bases outside the gene matches. Looked up from germline, CDR1 is MNHEY and CDR2 is SVGEGT. CDR3 sequence: CASSYAREGRDEQYF. The CDR3 DNA is TGTGCCAGCAGTTACGCGCGGGAGGGCCGCGACGAGCAGTACTTC.

The DNA of the CDR3 is TGTGCCAGCAGTTCCCTCTTTTTGCGGGAGGGTCTAGAGACCCAGTACTTC. Amino acid sequence: CASSSLFLREGLETQYF. The chain has TRBV11-2 and TRBJ2-5, with TRBD2 matching 9 bases. The J segment lost 4 bases and the V segment lost 6 bases, leaving 15 bases of the junction unmatched. Germline V lookup: CDR1 SGHAT, CDR2 FQNNGV. CDR3 length: 17 amino acids.

The chain recombines TRBV6-1 with TRBJ2-4; maybe TRBD2 (7 bases). CDR1 and CDR2 from the germline V gene are MNHNS and SASEGT. The CDR3 length is 16 residues. The germline V and J ends were trimmed by 4 bases and 6 bases, with 19 bases remaining between them. CDR3 in DNA: TGTGCCAGCAGTGGAACAGGGTCTGGGGGGGGAAACATTCAGTACTTC. This codes for CASSGTGSGGGNIQYF.

The sample holds many counts of this clonotype. The chain recombines TRBV6-5 with TRBJ1-2; possible D gene TRBD1, 6 bases. The CDR3 extends over 14 amino acids. V lost 4 bases and J lost 3, with 12 bases in between. CDR1 is MNHEY and CDR2 is SVGAGI in the germline V gene. The CDR3: CASSSQGTYYGYTF. The DNA for the CDR3 is TGTGCCAGCAGTTCCCAGGGGACCTACTATGGCTACACCTTC.

This clonotype came up many times. This chain uses TRBV10-2 with TRBJ1-5, with D perhaps TRBD1 (5 bases). With 5 bases removed from V and 9 bases from J, the gap between germline ends came to 11 bases. The CDR3 sequence is 12 residues long. Germline-derived CDR1 and CDR2 are WSHSY and SAAADI. The CDR3 sequence is CASSPGFWPQHF. The CDR3 DNA reads TGCGCCAGCAGTCCAGGGTTTTGGCCCCAGCATTTT.

The J gene is TRBJ2-7, the V gene TRBV9, with D possibly being TRBD2 (5 bases). CDR3 size: 13 residues. Germline V gene sequence: CDR1 SGDLS, CDR2 YYNGEE. Trimming shortened V by 0 bases and J by 6 bases, and 10 bases separated the two germline ends. The CDR3 DNA follows: TGTGCCAGCAGCGTAGAGGTCGCGGGCGAGCAGTACTTC. Protein: CASSVEVAGEQYF.

This clonotype appeared many times. CDR3 in amino acids: CAISESRVGNTIYF. The CDR3 nucleotides read TGTGCCATCAGTGAGTCAAGGGTCGGAAACACCATATATTTT. This chain links TRBV10-3 with TRBJ1-3, with no clear D. V lost 0 bases, J lost 4 bases, and 7 bases lay in between. The CDR3 is 14 amino acids. Germline CDR1 reads ENHRY; CDR2 reads SYGVKD.

The V and J genes are TRBV6-2 or TRBV6-3 and TRBJ2-4, with a tentative D call TRBD2 (5 bases). There are 16 residues in the CDR3. V was cut by 6 bases and J by 7 bases, with 22 bases left in between. Germline CDR1 reads MNHEY; CDR2 reads SVGEGT. CDR3 region: CASRLDSYEKSNIQYF. The DNA of the CDR3 is TGTGCCAGCAGGCTGGACTCCTACGAAAAAAGTAACATTCAGTACTTC.

As to this clonotype: A junction end diverges from the germline sequence, so it may reflect a read error. The chain is built from TRBV7-2 and TRBJ2-7; weak D call: TRBD1 (5 bases). Germline assignment: CDR1 SGHTA and CDR2 FQGNSA. The CDR3 extends over 15 amino acids. CDR3 residues: CASSYPKGATYEQSF. The CDR3 DNA sequence: TGTGCCAGCAGCTACCCGAAAGGGGCCACCTACGAGCAGTCCTTC.

Turning to this clonotype: Given a much more abundant clone one base away, this may be a read error. No conserved phenylalanine or tryptophan is present at the end of the CDR3, so a read error is the likely explanation. The rearrangement links TRBV28 to TRBJ2-7; 10 bases line up with TRBD2. With 2 bases clipped from V and 2 bases from J, the junction kept 12 bases outside the gene matches. The length of the CDR3 is 18 residues. CDR1 is MDHEN and CDR2 is SYDVKM in the germline V gene. The DNA of the CDR3 is TGTGCCAGCAGTTTAAGATCCCTAGCGGGAGTAGGACCCTACGAGCAGTACCTC. It yields the protein CASSLRSLAGVGPYEQYL.

This clonotype was seen ten or more times. V gene TRBV6-4 combines with J gene TRBJ1-1, with D tentatively TRBD1 (5 bases). The V and J ends lost 5 bases and 2 bases respectively, with 9 bases between them. Germline assignment: CDR1 MRHNA and CDR2 SNTAGT. CDR3 length: 13 amino acids. The CDR3 sequence: CASSFQGNTEAFF. The CDR3 DNA follows: TGTGCCAGCAGTTTCCAGGGTAACACTGAAGCTTTCTTT.

This clonotype was seen repeatedly, ten times or more. The rearrangement joins TRBV12-3 or TRBV12-4 to TRBJ1-4, with unresolved D. Deletions cut 6 bases from V and 8 bases from J, with 22 bases between. This CDR3 has 16 amino acids. The chain's CDR3 is CASSPSGRRFGEKLFF. CDR3 in DNA: TGTGCCAGCAGCCCCTCGGGCAGGAGGTTTGGGGAAAAACTGTTTTTT.

The count of this clonotype is one. This chain connects TRBV12-3 or TRBV12-4 to TRBJ1-5; D ambiguous. This CDR3 is 14 amino acids long. V lost 5 bases, J lost 6 bases, and 14 bases lay in between. The DNA for the CDR3 is TGTGCCAGCAGTCGACCCGCGGACTTTCAGCCCCAGCATTTT. It codes for CASSRPADFQPQHF.

This rearrangement joins TRBV11-2 to TRBJ2-7; D gene ambiguous. The CDR3 is 13 residues long. The V end was cut by 6 bases, the J end by 4 bases, with 13 bases between. Germline loops: CDR1 SGHAT, CDR2 FQNNGV. The CDR3 loop is CASRPAPAYEQYF. The CDR3, as DNA: TGTGCCAGCAGACCAGCCCCAGCTTACGAGCAGTACTTC.

This clonotype was counted at least ten times. The rearrangement joins TRBV19 to TRBJ1-2; unclear D gene. With 4 bases removed from V and 7 bases from J, the gap between germline ends came to 16 bases. The CDR3 is 14 amino acids. The V gene's germline CDR1 is LNHDA and CDR2 SQIVND (reference sequence). This CDR3 reads CASSTDGGYGGYTF. The CDR3 DNA reads TGTGCCAGTAGTACCGACGGAGGGTACGGTGGCTACACCTTC.

This clonotype was seen at least ten times. The genes are TRBV2 and TRBJ2-7, with 10 bases fitting TRBD1. CDR1 SNHLY and CDR2 FYNNEI come from the germline V gene. This CDR3 is 13 amino acids long. V lost 6 bases and J lost 4; bases outside the gene matches: 3. The CDR3 sequence is CASRGTGAYEQYF. For the CDR3, the DNA is TGTGCCAGCAGAGGGACAGGGGCTTACGAGCAGTACTTC.

This clonotype showed up many times. This may be a read error, as it is one base from a much larger clone. This chain uses TRBV12-3 or TRBV12-4 with TRBJ2-7; unclear D gene. The CDR3 spans 15 residues. CDR3 protein: CASSLASLENYERYF. CDR3 bases: TGTGCCAGCAGTTTAGCTTCACTCGAAAACTACGAGCGGTACTTC.

The sample holds many counts of this clonotype. This clone may be a read error of a much larger clone one base away. The CDR3 region is CSARDMGQPFWGHTF. CDR3 nucleotides: TGCAGTGCTAGAGATATGGGACAACCGTTTTGGGGCCACACCTTC. The chain uses TRBV20-1 and TRBJ1-2, with D possibly being TRBD1 (6 bases). The CDR3 totals 15 residues. Deletions cut 0 bases from V and 12 bases from J, with 23 bases between. The germline V gene has CDR1 DFQATT and CDR2 SNEGSKA (reference sequence).

This clonotype appeared many times. The chain carries TRBV6-6 and TRBJ2-7, with TRBD2 identical over 16 bases. This CDR3 contains 19 residues. With V trimmed by 5 bases and J by 1 base, 11 bases remained unmatched. Germline V gene sequence: CDR1 MNHNY, CDR2 SVGAGI (reference sequence). CDR3 protein: CASSTQGTSGRAASYEQYF. Here the CDR3 DNA reads TGTGCCAGCAGTACCCAGGGGACTAGCGGGAGGGCCGCGTCCTACGAGCAGTACTTC.